These 16 T cell receptor beta chains came from one sample sequenced in a study of T cells after yellow fever vaccination. TCRdb analysed the 5' RACE reads with MiXCR anew, one entry per CDR3 protein. In the table there are around 360,000 distinct CDR3 sequences, around a tenth of which are singletons. The material sequenced was PBMCs, taken on the day of the first yellow fever vaccination. The receptor set was obtained from a man aged 18 to 30 who received the YFV17D yellow fever vaccine.

The chain links TRBV4-2 to TRBJ2-5, with TRBD1 matching over 7 bases. In germline, CDR1 is LGHNA, CDR2 YNFKEQ. The V segment lost 4 bases and the J segment 1 base; nucleotides outside the gene matches: 6. The CDR3 runs 15 residues. The CDR3 sequence is CASSRSDRAQETQYF. The DNA for the CDR3 is TGTGCCAGCAGCCGATCCGACAGGGCCCAAGAGACCCAGTACTTC.

This clonotype was observed a few times. V gene TRBV4-3 combines with J gene TRBJ2-2, with D tentatively TRBD1 (6 bases). Trimming cost V 5 bases and J 1 base, with 11 bases left between them. Germline V gene sequence: CDR1 LGHNA, CDR2 YSLEER. This CDR3 spans 15 amino acids. The CDR3 region is CASSNGQLNTGELFF. For the CDR3, the DNA is TGCGCCAGCAGCAACGGACAGCTGAACACCGGGGAGCTGTTTTTT.

This clonotype was observed a few times. The gene calls are TRBV7-9 and TRBJ2-4, with 9 bases lining up with TRBD2. The CDR3 covers 15 residues. Trimming took 2 bases from V and 2 from J; bases not matched to a gene: 1. Germline V gives CDR1 SEHNR, CDR2 FQNEAQ (reference sequence). CDR3 sequence (DNA): TGTGCCAGCAGCTTAAGCGGGGGGACCAAAAACATTCAGTACTTC. Its translation: CASSLSGGTKNIQYF.

This clonotype was observed a handful of times. The V call is TRBV20-1, the J call TRBJ2-7, with 7 bases fitting TRBD1. The V gene's germline CDR1 is DFQATT and CDR2 SNEGSKA (reference sequence). V dropped 5 bases and J dropped 2; count of bases not matched to a gene: 9. The CDR3 totals 14 residues. The CDR3 here is CSAGRWDSTYEQYF. The CDR3 DNA reads as TGCAGTGCTGGCCGTTGGGACAGCACCTACGAGCAGTACTTC.

The V gene is TRBV7-2, the J gene TRBJ2-3, with TRBD2 matching over 13 bases. The V gene end was trimmed by 4 bases and the J gene end by 6 bases; junction bases not matched to a gene: 7. The V gene's germline CDR1 is SGHTA and CDR2 FQGNSA. The CDR3 runs to 16 residues. The CDR3 sequence: CASSSGTSGALDTQYF. The DNA of the CDR3 is TGTGCCAGCAGCTCCGGGACTAGCGGGGCGCTGGATACGCAGTATTTT.

Concerning this clonotype itself: This could be a read error, since a much larger clone is one nucleotide away. Written as DNA, the CDR3 is TGTGTCAGCAGCCTTTGGACAGGGGACAATCAGCCCCAGCATTTT. It codes for CVSSLWTGDNQPQHF. V usage is TRBV7-2 and J usage is TRBJ1-5; 9 nucleotides match TRBD1. The CDR3 is made up of 15 amino acids. Germline lookup yields CDR1 SGHTA and CDR2 FQGNSA.

In this sample, this clonotype turned up a few times. This sequence joins TRBV18 and TRBJ2-1, with unresolved D. Germline V gene sequence: CDR1 KGHSH, CDR2 LQKENI. There are 15 residues in the CDR3. V dropped 2 bases and J dropped 0 bases, with 8 bases sitting between them. DNA for the CDR3: TGTGCCAGCTCACCAGCGGACCTCTCCTACAATGAGCAGTTCTTC. Residues: CASSPADLSYNEQFF.

The chain uses TRBV29-1 and TRBJ2-3; TRBD2 matches 13 bases. The CDR3 has 15 amino acids. Trimming took 6 bases from V and 2 from J; bases not matched to a gene: 5. CDR1 SQVTM and CDR2 ANQGSEA come from the germline V gene. The CDR3 region has the DNA TGCAGCGTAGGGACTAGCGGGGCCTACACAGATACGCAGTATTTT. Amino acid sequence: CSVGTSGAYTDTQYF.

The chain recombines TRBV29-1 with TRBJ2-3, with D possibly TRBD1 on 5 matching bases. The V gene's germline CDR1 is SQVTM and CDR2 ANQGSEA. This CDR3 has 13 residues. Trimming removed 7 bases at V and 1 base at J, with 12 bases between. The chain's CDR3 is CSGEQGGTDTQYF. CDR3 in DNA: TGCAGCGGAGAACAAGGGGGCACAGATACGCAGTATTTT.

Only a few counts were recorded for this clonotype. The genes are TRBV4-3 and TRBJ2-2, with 9 nucleotides matching TRBD2. This CDR3 spans 17 amino acids. J lost 6 bases, V lost 4 bases, and 12 bases had no gene match. In germline, CDR1 is LGHNA, CDR2 YSLEER. The CDR3 loop reads CASSPVGRGRVAGELFF. CDR3 coding DNA: TGCGCCAGCAGCCCAGTCGGGCGCGGGAGGGTAGCCGGGGAGCTGTTTTTT.

The chain uses TRBV7-9 and TRBJ1-2; a weak D match, TRBD1 (6 bases). CDR1 is SEHNR and CDR2 is FQNEAQ in the germline V gene (reference sequence). With 1 base removed from V and 3 bases from J, the gap between germline ends came to 12 bases. This CDR3 comprises 15 residues. The CDR3 DNA is TGTGCCAGCAGCTTAGACACAGGGATCGACTATGGCTACACCTTC. Translating it yields CASSLDTGIDYGYTF. The variable domain in full, with the rest retrieved from reference TRBV7-9 and TRBJ1-2, is DTGVSQNPRHKITKRGQNVTFRCDPISEHNRLYWYRQTLGQGPEFLTYFQNEAQLEKSRLLSDRFSAERPKGSFSTLEIQRTEQGDSAMYLCASSLDTGIDYGYTFGSGTRLTVV.

In this sample, this clonotype turned up many times. The chain combines TRBV5-1 with TRBJ2-7; 10 bases line up with TRBD1. J was trimmed by 4 bases and V by 3 bases; bases with no gene match: 4. This CDR3 has 14 residues. Looked up from germline, CDR1 is SGHRS and CDR2 is YFSETQ. The CDR3 region has the DNA TGCGCCAGCAGCTGGGACAGGGGTTCGTACGAGCAGTACTTC. Translating it yields CASSWDRGSYEQYF.

In its sample, this clonotype was seen a few times. This rearrangement joins TRBV6-5 to TRBJ2-7; 8 positions match TRBD1. V gave up 0 bases and J gave up 2 bases; unmatched junction bases: 3. This CDR3 spans 15 amino acids. Germline-derived CDR1 and CDR2 are MNHEY and SVGAGI. DNA for the CDR3: TGTGCCAGCAGTTACTCAGGACAGGGTCCCTACGAGCAGTACTTC. Amino acid sequence: CASSYSGQGPYEQYF.

This clonotype was seen only a few times. The chain carries TRBV4-2 and TRBJ2-3, with D possibly being TRBD2 (7 bases). V was clipped by 6 bases and J by 2 bases, with 18 bases between them. The germline V gene has CDR1 LGHNA and CDR2 YNFKEQ. The CDR3 has 16 residues. The CDR3 sequence: CASRDGGGLLTDTQYF. The DNA for the CDR3 is TGTGCCAGCAGGGACGGCGGGGGCCTCCTCACAGATACGCAGTATTTT.

This clonotype was counted many times. The V and J genes are TRBV6-5 and TRBJ2-5; possibly TRBD1 for D (6 bases). The germline V gene encodes CDR1 MNHEY and CDR2 SVGAGI. The CDR3 covers 14 residues. V dropped 0 bases and J dropped 5 bases, with 10 bases sitting between them. The CDR3 DNA sequence: TGTGCCAGCAGTTACTCTGGGGGCCCGGAGACCCAGTACTTC. This encodes CASSYSGGPETQYF.

The chain joins TRBV12-3 or TRBV12-4 to TRBJ2-7; 7 nucleotides align to TRBD1. The CDR3 contains 14 residues. Unmatched junction bases numbered 3, after V lost 3 bases and J lost 1 base. This CDR3 is CASSFRGQSYEQYF. The CDR3 DNA is TGTGCCAGCAGTTTCCGGGGACAGTCCTACGAGCAGTACTTC.